These 17 T cell receptor beta chains were all obtained from the same sample, sequenced in a study of blood T cell repertoires in COVID-19. The repertoire was sequenced with immunoSEQ multiplex PCR; TCRdb's copy has only in-frame clones and lacks some. The sample lists about 80,000 clones; approximately 76% were seen once. The specimen was peripheral blood. The receptors originated from a man between 65 and 79 years old with active or convalescent COVID-19.

The J gene is TRBJ2-1, the V gene TRBV11-2; 8 positions agree with TRBD2. Germline V CDR1 and CDR2: SGHAT, FQNNGV. The CDR3 is 15 amino acids. The trim removed 0 bases at V and 6 bases at J, leaving 4 bases unmatched. The CDR3 reads CASSLEGSGVNEQFF. CDR3 bases: TGTGCCAGCAGCTTAGAAGGTAGCGGGGTCAATGAGCAGTTCTTC.

The chain is built from TRBV5-1 and TRBJ2-5; TRBD1 matches 8 bases. CDR1 and CDR2 from the germline V gene are SGHRS and YFSETQ. The CDR3 is 16 residues long. Unmatched junction bases numbered 13, after V lost 4 bases and J lost 5 bases. The CDR3 loop reads CASSGQTGASGETQYF. CDR3 bases: TGCGCCAGCAGCGGGCAGACAGGGGCTTCGGGGGAGACCCAGTACTTC.

The V gene is TRBV5-1, the J gene TRBJ2-3; possible D gene TRBD2, 6 bases. CDR3 length equals 14 residues. V lost 3 bases, J lost 0 bases, and 8 bases lay in between. Germline CDR1 and CDR2: SGHRS and YFSETQ. CDR3 residues: CASSWGDSTDTQYF. The CDR3 DNA is TGCGCCAGCAGCTGGGGGGACAGCACAGATACGCAGTATTTT.

Only one count was recorded for this clone. V and J are TRBV2 and TRBJ1-2; D unresolved. Trimming pared 2 bases from V and 6 bases from J, leaving 13 bases between. Per germline, CDR1 SNHLY and CDR2 FYNNEI. There are 14 residues in the CDR3. This CDR3 is CASSEFRAGDGYTF. The CDR3 DNA sequence: TGTGCCAGCAGTGAATTTCGGGCGGGTGATGGCTACACCTTC.

The chain couples TRBV6-5 to TRBJ1-1; tentative D call: TRBD1 (5 bases). From germline, CDR1 is MNHEY and CDR2 SVGAGI. The V gene lost 7 bases and the J gene lost 5 bases, with 17 bases spanning the gap. This CDR3 comprises 14 residues. CDR3 sequence reads: CASTQAGGFTEAFF. CDR3 in DNA: TGTGCCAGCACCCAAGCCGGGGGATTTACTGAAGCTTTCTTT.

V usage is TRBV19 and J usage is TRBJ1-4; D might be TRBD1 (6 bases). This CDR3 region has 15 residues. Germline CDR1 LNHDA, CDR2 SQIVND (reference sequence). V lost 5 bases, J lost 2 bases, and 12 bases lay in between. The CDR3 nucleotides are TGTGCCAGTAGTGACACAGGGTGGACTAATGAAAAACTGTTTTTT. As protein: CASSDTGWTNEKLFF.

This clone has just a few counts. This chain joins TRBV10-2 and TRBJ1-3; the match to TRBD1 covers 10 bases. The germline V gene encodes CDR1 WSHSY and CDR2 SAAADI. Trimming took 4 bases from V and 5 from J; bases not matched to a gene: 5. The CDR3 consists of 15 residues. CDR3 bases: TGCGCCAGCAGTGCCCAGACAGGGGGCAGAAACACCATATATTTT. Its protein is CASSAQTGGRNTIYF.

The genes are TRBV5-1 and TRBJ1-1; D gene unclear. This CDR3 spans 13 amino acids. CDR1 SGHRS and CDR2 YFSETQ come from the germline V gene. V gave up 4 bases and J gave up 3 bases, with 10 bases separating them. This chain's CDR3 is CASSPLQDTEAFF. DNA of the CDR3: TGCGCCAGCAGCCCCCTTCAGGACACTGAAGCTTTCTTT.

The chain links TRBV5-1 to TRBJ2-3; 10 bases are shared with TRBD2. With V trimmed by 1 base and J by 2 bases, 7 bases remained unmatched. The CDR3 is 17 amino acids. Germline-derived CDR1 and CDR2 are SGHRS and YFSETQ. The chain's CDR3 is CASSLSSSGGATDTQYF. CDR3 nucleotide sequence: TGCGCCAGCAGCTTGTCCTCTAGCGGGGGCGCCACAGATACGCAGTATTTT.

The CDR3, as DNA: TGTGCCAGCAGCTCCCGGACAGGGTCAGAGACCCAGTACTTC. It yields the protein CASSSRTGSETQYF. The rearrangement links TRBV9 to TRBJ2-5, with 8 nucleotides matching TRBD1. Germline V CDR1 and CDR2: SGDLS, YYNGEE. The V and J ends lost 4 bases and 4 bases, in that order; junction bases with no gene match: 6. This CDR3 is 14 amino acids long.

The chain links TRBV7-2 to TRBJ2-1; 8 positions match TRBD2. Germline V gene lookup returns CDR1 SGHTA and CDR2 FQGNSA. The CDR3 spans 14 residues. The junction had 5 bases not matched to a gene; V was cut back by 5 bases and J by 5 bases. The chain's CDR3 is CASSIDGGDNEQFF. CDR3 DNA sequence: TGTGCCAGCAGCATCGACGGGGGGGACAATGAGCAGTTCTTC.

V gene TRBV28 combines with J gene TRBJ1-1; 10 bases align to TRBD1. The CDR3 contains 12 residues. V lost 6 bases, J lost 10 bases, and 5 bases stayed unmatched. Germline assignment: CDR1 MDHEN and CDR2 SYDVKM. CDR3 nucleotides: TGTGCCAGCAGCCCGGACAGGGGGACAGCTTTCTTT. This codes for CASSPDRGTAFF.

The table lists this clone with a few counts. The V and J genes are TRBV6-6 and TRBJ1-3; perhaps TRBD1 as D (5 bases). Looked up from germline, CDR1 is MNHNY and CDR2 is SVGAGI (reference sequence). This CDR3 is 13 amino acids long. Trimming left V 8 bases short and J 0 bases short, with 8 bases between. The CDR3 DNA sequence: TGTGCCAGCTTAGACAGCTCTGGAAACACCATATATTTT. Translated: CASLDSSGNTIYF.

This clone has ten or more counts. This chain joins TRBV7-3 and TRBJ2-2; no reliable D call. Trimming took 6 bases from V and 10 from J, leaving 15 bases between them. The CDR3 has 13 amino acids. Looked up from germline, CDR1 is SGHTA and CDR2 is FQGTGA. The CDR3 nucleotides are TGTGCCAGCAGTCTCCTTAATGCGGAGGAGCTGTTTTTT. Amino acids: CASSLLNAEELFF. The full variable domain, with the rest looked up from reference TRBV7-3 and TRBJ2-2, is GAGVSQTPSNKVTEKGKYVELRCDPISGHTALYWYRQSLGQGPEFLIYFQGTGAADDSGLPNDRFFAVRPEGSVSTLKIQRTERGDSAVYLCASSLLNAEELFFGEGSRLTVL.

V usage is TRBV2 and J usage is TRBJ2-3, with TRBD1 matching over 7 bases. The germline CDR1 and CDR2 sequences are SNHLY and FYNNEI. The CDR3 contains 14 residues. Germline trimming cut 10 bases from V and 9 bases from J; bases unmatched to any gene: 16. CDR3 nucleotide sequence: TGTGCCACCTCAGCGGACAGGCAGCCTGGGACGCAGTATTTT. It yields the protein CATSADRQPGTQYF.

The chain has TRBV11-3 and TRBJ2-7, with TRBD1 matching 8 bases. Germline V lookup: CDR1 SGHNT, CDR2 YENEEA. CDR3 length equals 15 residues. Trimming at V came to 6 bases and at J to 1 base, leaving 8 bases not matched to a gene. In nucleotides, the CDR3 is TGTGCCAGCAGTGCAGGGGGCAGCCTATCCTACGAGCAGTACTTC. Translating it yields CASSAGGSLSYEQYF.

The rearrangement joins TRBV10-3 to TRBJ1-5; D uncertain. The CDR3 is 15 residues long. In germline, CDR1 is ENHRY, CDR2 SYGVKD. V lost 0 bases and J lost 4, with 10 bases in between. CDR3 sequence: CAISESGGENQPQHF. Here the CDR3 DNA reads TGTGCCATCAGTGAGTCGGGTGGGGAGAATCAGCCCCAGCATTTT.